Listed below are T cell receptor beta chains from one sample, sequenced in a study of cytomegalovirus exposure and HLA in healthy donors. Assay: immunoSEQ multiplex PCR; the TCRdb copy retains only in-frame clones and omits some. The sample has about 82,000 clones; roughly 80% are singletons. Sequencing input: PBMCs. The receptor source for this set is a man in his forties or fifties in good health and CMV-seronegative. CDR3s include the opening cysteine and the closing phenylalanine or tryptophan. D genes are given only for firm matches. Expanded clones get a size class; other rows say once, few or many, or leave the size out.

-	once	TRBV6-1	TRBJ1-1	TGTGCCAGCACAGGGTCGAACACTGAAGCTTTCTTT	CASTGSNTEAFF
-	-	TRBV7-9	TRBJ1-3	TGTGCCGGGAGGACACGCTCTGGAAACACCATATATTTT	CAGRTRSGNTIYF
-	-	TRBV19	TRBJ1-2	TGTGCCAGTAGTCCGCAAGGGGAAGGCTACACCTTC	CASSPQGEGYTF
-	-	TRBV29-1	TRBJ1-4	TGCAGCGTTGCACCCTCGGGGGGGGAAAAACTGTTTTTT	CSVAPSGGEKLFF
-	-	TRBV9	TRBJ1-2	TGTGCCAGCAGCGTAGGCGCTGAACCTAACTATGGCTACACCTTC	CASSVGAEPNYGYTF
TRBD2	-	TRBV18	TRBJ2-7	TGTGCCAGCTCCCTGGGGGGGGGCTCCTACGAGCAGTACTTC	CASSLGGGSYEQYF
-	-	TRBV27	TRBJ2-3	TGTGCCAGCAGCCTGCCGGGACAACCCACAGATACGCAGTATTTT	CASSLPGQPTDTQYF
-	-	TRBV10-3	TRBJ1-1	TGTGCCATCAGTGAGTCGAGGCGGTTAATGAACACTGAAGCTTTCTTT	CAISESRRLMNTEAFF
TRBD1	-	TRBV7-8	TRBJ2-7	TGTGCCAGCAGCGATTGGACAGGCCCTAACTCCTACGAGCAGTACTTC	CASSDWTGPNSYEQYF
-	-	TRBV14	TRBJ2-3	TGTGCCAGCAGCCCTGGAGTTGGCACGCAGTATTTT	CASSPGVGTQYF
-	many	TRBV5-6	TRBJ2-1	TGTGCCAGCAGCTTGGAGACTTCCCCTGGTTACAATGAGCAGTTCTTC	CASSLETSPGYNEQFF
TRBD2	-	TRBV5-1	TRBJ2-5	TGCGCCAGCAGCTTGGGACGGGGGGGCCAGGAGACCCAGTACTTC	CASSLGRGGQETQYF
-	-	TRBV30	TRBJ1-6	TGTGCAGCAGAGGTCGGCTCCTATAATTCACCCCTCCACTTT	CAAEVGSYNSPLHF
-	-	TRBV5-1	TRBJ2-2	TGCGCCAGCAGTTACAGGGTTGACGGGGAGCTGTTTTTT	CASSYRVDGELFF
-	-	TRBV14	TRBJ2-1	TGTGCCAGCAGCCAAGAGGGTCGCGGCAATGAGCAGTTCTTC	CASSQEGRGNEQFF
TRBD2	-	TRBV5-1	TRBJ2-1	TGCGCCAGCAAACCTGGGGGAGGGCACAATGAGCAGTTCTTC	CASKPGGGHNEQFF
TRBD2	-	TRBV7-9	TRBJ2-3	TGTGCCAGCAGCTTAGCCCGGACTAGCGGGGGGAGGACAGATACGCAGTATTTT	CASSLARTSGGRTDTQYF
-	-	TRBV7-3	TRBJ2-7	TGTGCCAGCAGCTCCGCGGGCTCCTACGAGCAGTACTTC	CASSSAGSYEQYF
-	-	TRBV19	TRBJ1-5	TGTGCCAGTAGTAGCAGGGTAGGGAGCAATCAGCCCCAGCATTTT	CASSSRVGSNQPQHF
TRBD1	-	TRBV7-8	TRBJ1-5	TGTGCCAGCAACAGGGGGATGAGCAATCAGCCCCAGCATTTT	CASNRGMSNQPQHF
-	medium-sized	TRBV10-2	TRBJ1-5	TGCGCCAGCAGTTCAGGGGGCAATCAGCCCCAGCATTTT	CASSSGGNQPQHF
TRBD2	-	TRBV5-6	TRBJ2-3	TGTGCCAGCAGACTAGCGGGGGGGGATACGCAGTATTTT	CASRLAGGDTQYF
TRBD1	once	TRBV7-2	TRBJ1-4	TGTGCCAGCAGCTACCCCGGGACAGGGAGCGAAAAACTGTTTTTT	CASSYPGTGSEKLFF
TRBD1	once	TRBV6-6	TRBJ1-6	TGTGCCAGCAAAACAGGGGGGAATAATTCACCCCTCCACTTT	CASKTGGNNSPLHF
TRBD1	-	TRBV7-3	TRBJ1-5	TGTGCCAGCAGCCACGACAGGGGGCTTAATCAGCCCCAGCATTTT	CASSHDRGLNQPQHF
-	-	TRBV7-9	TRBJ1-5	TGTGCCAGCAGCCGCAGGGGTCAGCCCCAGCATTTT	CASSRRGQPQHF
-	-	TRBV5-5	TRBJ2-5	TGTGCCAGCAGCTTGGTACGACAGGTGAACCAAGAGACCCAGTACTTC	CASSLVRQVNQETQYF